The clone carrying this TCR beta chain was counted many times. Its matching antigen is unknown. The data were obtained in a study of T cell repertoires in cytomegalovirus infection. TCRdb re-analysed the reads in MiXCR, keeping a single row per CDR3 protein. Of 630,000 or so distinct CDR3 sequences listed, 20% to 30% were seen once; the top ten hold 8%. Whole-study results and caveats: Accumulated public TCR beta family frequency recognized individuals carrying CMV together with the relevant HLA.

The receptor was isolated from a human donor in good health (CMV status not recorded). Some clones in this sample may be carry-over from other donors' samples. The sample comprised CD8+ T cells from PBMCs.

CDR3 coding DNA: TGTGCCAGCAGCTTAGATTCGCGGGGGGCCCGGGAGCAGTTCTTC. It translates to CASSLDSRGAREQFF. The chain recombines TRBV7-2 with TRBJ2-1; TRBD2 aligns across 8 bases. The CDR3 totals 15 residues. CDR1 and CDR2 (germline): SGHTA, FQGNSA. Trimming removed 1 base from V and 10 bases from J; junction bases left unmatched: 9.